This TCR beta chain derives from a study of blood T cell repertoires in COVID-19. For the study at large: Specimens from acute and convalescent COVID-19 originated in the United States, Italy and Spain. In each case, the material was cDNA or gDNA derived from T cells, B-cell-depleted T cells, or PBMCs.

With respect to this clone: Mismatch with germline at one junction end may stem from a read error.

As processed by the authors: It was from reference gene primer amplification that nucleated cell counts were estimated. The table came from immunoSEQ multiplex PCR; TCRdb's copy has only in-frame clones and leaves some out. D and trimming come from the DNA, and the V and J calls and clone size come from that table. The table lists roughly 76,000 clones, roughly 90% of them singletons, with 1.5% in the top ten. Germline V gene data show CDR1 as LGHDT and CDR2 as YNNKEL (reference sequence). This CDR3 has 15 amino acids. The clonotype originates from a man in his fifties with acute or convalescent COVID-19. Sequences were obtained from peripheral blood. The chain uses TRBV3-1 (or the pseudogene TRBV3-2) and TRBJ2-3; 7 bases line up with TRBD1. The CDR3 protein is CASSQGGAQTDTQYF. CDR3 nucleotide sequence: TGTGCCAGCAGTCAAGGGGGCGCGCAAACAGATACGCAGTATTTT.